This T cell receptor beta chain was recovered during a study of identical twins. Study-wide results and limits: The study found that models underestimated out-of-frame TCR alpha sharing in monozygotic twins. Invariant cells of the MAIT and iNKT types might have partly distorted the zero-insertion analyses.

This clonotype was seen a few times. Antigen specificity is unknown. From germline, CDR1 is SGHNT and CDR2 YENEEA. The CDR3 contains 15 residues. V dropped 4 bases and J dropped 2 bases, with 13 bases sitting between them. A universal primer site came from template switching; cDNA carried unique molecular identifiers. TCRdb re-called the 5' RACE reads with MiXCR, one entry per CDR3 protein. The data hold some 240,000 distinct CDR3 sequences, with about 8.3% observed a single time. Another study also made use of these data, one on yellow fever vaccine responses in identical twins. That work adds: As reported, the vaccine T cell response of twins seemed partly convergent and partly personalized.

The receptor was isolated from a woman between 18 and 29 years old in good health. Sequencing input: CD8+ T cells sorted from blood. This sequence joins TRBV11-3 and TRBJ2-3, with D possibly matching TRBD1 (6 bases). The CDR3 protein is CASSSRDTFTDTQYF. CDR3 nucleotides: TGTGCCAGCAGCTCCCGGGACACTTTCACAGATACGCAGTATTTT.